This TCR beta chain was retrieved from a study of molecular identifiers for immune sequencing clone quantification. Notes on the study in general: Clones exceeding 20 RNA copies carried over 99% of effector molecules but under 1% of naive-cell molecules.

This clonotype appeared a few times. The antigen remains undetermined. From the PCR reads, TCRdb called clonotypes with MiXCR, one entry per CDR3 protein. Seen here are 300,000 to 350,000 distinct CDR3 sequences, roughly a fifth observed once, and the top ten hold approximately 0.84%. Trimming shortened V by 3 bases and J by 4 bases, and 15 bases separated the two germline ends. From germline, CDR1 is SGHAT and CDR2 FQNNGV. The CDR3 loop spans 15 amino acids. The chain links TRBV11-2 to TRBJ1-1; D possibly corresponds to TRBD1 (6 bases). The sample taken for sequencing was naive CD8+ T cells from blood, with Jurkat cell RNA spiked in. Indicated subset: FACS-sorted CD8+CD4-CCR7+CD45RA+ naive T cells. The TCR was taken from a human donor in good health. Some libraries in this study had Jurkat cell RNA spiked in. For the CDR3, the DNA is TGTGCCAGCAGCTTTACGGGGGGCAGCGGCACTGAAGCTTTCTTT. Its translation: CASSFTGGSGTEAFF.